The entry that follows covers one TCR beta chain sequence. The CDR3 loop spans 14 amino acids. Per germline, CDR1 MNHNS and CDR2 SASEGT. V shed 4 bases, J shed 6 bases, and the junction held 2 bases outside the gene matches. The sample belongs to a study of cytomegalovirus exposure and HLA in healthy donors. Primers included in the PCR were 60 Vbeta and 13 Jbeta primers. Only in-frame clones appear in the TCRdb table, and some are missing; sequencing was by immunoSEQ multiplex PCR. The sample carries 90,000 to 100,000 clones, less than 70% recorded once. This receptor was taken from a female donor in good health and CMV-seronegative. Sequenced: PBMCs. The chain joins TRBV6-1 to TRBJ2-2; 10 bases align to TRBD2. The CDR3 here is CASSGLAGAGELFF. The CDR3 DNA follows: TGTGCCAGCAGTGGGCTAGCGGGAGCCGGGGAGCTGTTTTTT.